A selection of T cell receptor beta chains follows, all from one sample in a study of regulatory T cells in long-lasting Graves disease. One entry per CDR3 protein results from TCRdb running MiXCR on the multiplex PCR reads. The sample yields over 350,000 distinct CDR3 sequences, 15% seen once. This sample was also put to use in a study of T cells in Graves' hyperthyroidism and ophthalmopathy.

The material was peripheral blood mononuclear cells (PBMCs), obtained at new diagnosis, from a patient treated with antithyroid drugs. These receptors originate from a woman between 40 and 55 years old with Graves disease. Both conserved end residues are part of each CDR3. A D gene is named only where the DNA matches it firmly. Some rows mark clone size as missing; the rest say once, few, many or name a class of expanded clone.

clone size: many
D gene: TRBD2
V gene: TRBV2
J gene: TRBJ2-7
CDR3 protein: CASSGEGSEQYF
CDR3 DNA: TGTGCCAGCAGTGGGGAGGGTTCCGAGCAGTACTTC

clone size: few
D gene: NA
V gene: TRBV19
J gene: TRBJ1-2
CDR3 protein: CASSTQGSSGYGYTF
CDR3 DNA: TGTGCCAGTAGTACACAGGGTTCCTCTGGATATGGCTACACCTTC

clone size: NA
D gene: NA
V gene: TRBV6-2/TRBV6-3
J gene: TRBJ1-6
CDR3 protein: CASSYSSPYNSPLHF
CDR3 DNA: TGTGCCAGCAGTTACTCTAGCCCCTATAATTCACCCCTCCACTTT

clone size: many
D gene: TRBD2
V gene: TRBV7-6
J gene: TRBJ2-1
CDR3 protein: CASSPKAASGRSYNEQFF
CDR3 DNA: TGTGCCAGCAGCCCTAAGGCGGCTAGCGGGAGGTCCTACAATGAGCAGTTCTTC

clone size: few
D gene: NA
V gene: TRBV27
J gene: TRBJ2-7
CDR3 protein: CASRTRGPSYEQYF
CDR3 DNA: TGTGCCAGCAGAACCCGGGGACCCTCCTACGAGCAGTACTTC

clone size: many
D gene: NA
V gene: TRBV28
J gene: TRBJ2-2
CDR3 protein: CASLGVTGELFF
CDR3 DNA: TGTGCCAGTCTTGGGGTTACCGGGGAGCTGTTTTTT

clone size: many
D gene: TRBD1
V gene: TRBV12-3/TRBV12-4
J gene: TRBJ1-5
CDR3 protein: CASSLRITGGNQPQHF
CDR3 DNA: TGTGCCAGCAGTTTAAGGATCACAGGGGGCAATCAGCCCCAGCATTTT

clone size: NA
D gene: NA
V gene: TRBV10-1
J gene: TRBJ1-1
CDR3 protein: CASNPRGTGEHGTEAFF
CDR3 DNA: TGCGCCAGCAACCCCCGGGGGACGGGGGAGCACGGGACTGAAGCTTTCTTT

clone size: many
D gene: TRBD2
V gene: TRBV3-1
J gene: TRBJ2-1
CDR3 protein: CASSQTPGTSGSNEQFF
CDR3 DNA: TGTGCCAGCAGCCAAACGCCCGGGACTAGCGGGAGCAATGAGCAGTTCTTC

clone size: few
D gene: NA
V gene: TRBV15
J gene: TRBJ1-1
CDR3 protein: CATSQTVNTEAFF
CDR3 DNA: TGTGCCACCAGCCAGACAGTGAACACTGAAGCTTTCTTT

clone size: many
D gene: NA
V gene: TRBV2
J gene: TRBJ2-7
CDR3 protein: CASRGHLYEQYF
CDR3 DNA: TGTGCCAGCAGGGGCCACCTCTACGAGCAGTACTTC

clone size: NA
D gene: NA
V gene: TRBV28
J gene: TRBJ2-7
CDR3 protein: CASSPSQEQYF
CDR3 DNA: TGTGCCAGCAGTCCCAGTCAGGAGCAGTACTTC

clone size: many
D gene: NA
V gene: TRBV28
J gene: TRBJ1-2
CDR3 protein: CASSALDTRPGDYGYTF
CDR3 DNA: TGTGCCAGCAGTGCGCTGGACACCCGACCGGGGGATTATGGCTACACCTTC

clone size: NA
D gene: NA
V gene: TRBV3-1
J gene: TRBJ2-1
CDR3 protein: CASSQEGKVYNEQFF
CDR3 DNA: TGTGCCAGCAGCCAGGAAGGGAAGGTCTACAATGAGCAGTTCTTC

clone size: many
D gene: TRBD1
V gene: TRBV28
J gene: TRBJ2-7
CDR3 protein: CASGGAGGSSEQYF
CDR3 DNA: TGTGCCAGTGGGGGCGCAGGGGGCTCTTCCGAGCAGTACTTC

clone size: many
D gene: TRBD1
V gene: TRBV5-1
J gene: TRBJ2-1
CDR3 protein: CASSLARDRAYNEQFF
CDR3 DNA: TGCGCCAGCAGCTTGGCCCGGGACAGGGCCTACAATGAGCAGTTCTTC

clone size: many
D gene: NA
V gene: TRBV5-1
J gene: TRBJ2-2
CDR3 protein: CASSFRDFLTTGELFF
CDR3 DNA: TGCGCCAGCAGCTTTCGAGACTTCTTAACCACCGGGGAGCTGTTTTTT

clone size: few
D gene: TRBD2
V gene: TRBV7-9
J gene: TRBJ2-3
CDR3 protein: CASSSPGTSGRSTDTQYF
CDR3 DNA: TGTGCCAGCAGCTCCCCCGGGACTAGCGGGAGAAGCACAGATACGCAGTATTTT

clone size: few
D gene: NA
V gene: TRBV6-5
J gene: TRBJ2-7
CDR3 protein: CASSYSRTDEQYF
CDR3 DNA: TGTGCCAGCAGTTACTCCCGGACGGACGAGCAGTACTTC

clone size: many
D gene: TRBD2
V gene: TRBV12-3/TRBV12-4
J gene: TRBJ2-1
CDR3 protein: CASSTGTSPLLSSYNEQFF
CDR3 DNA: TGTGCCAGCAGTACCGGGACTAGTCCTCTCTTAAGCTCCTACAATGAGCAGTTCTTC

clone size: NA
D gene: NA
V gene: TRBV5-5
J gene: TRBJ1-6
CDR3 protein: CASSLWLSGNNSPLHF
CDR3 DNA: TGTGCCAGCAGCTTGTGGCTCAGTGGGAACAATTCACCCCTCCACTTT

clone size: many
D gene: NA
V gene: TRBV27
J gene: TRBJ2-7
CDR3 protein: CASSLGPLTDGIAGYEQYF
CDR3 DNA: TGTGCCAGCAGTTTAGGGCCCCTGACCGATGGGATTGCAGGCTACGAGCAGTACTTC

clone size: few
D gene: NA
V gene: TRBV12-3/TRBV12-4
J gene: TRBJ2-7
CDR3 protein: CASSLTTGNEQYF
CDR3 DNA: TGTGCCAGCAGTTTAACGACTGGGAACGAGCAGTACTTC

clone size: NA
D gene: NA
V gene: TRBV28
J gene: TRBJ2-7
CDR3 protein: CASLQGTYEQYF
CDR3 DNA: TGTGCCAGCCTGCAGGGTACCTACGAGCAGTACTTC

clone size: many
D gene: TRBD2
V gene: TRBV11-3
J gene: TRBJ2-3
CDR3 protein: CASSLLGPHAGGSTDTQYF
CDR3 DNA: TGTGCCAGCAGCTTACTGGGACCCCATGCGGGAGGCTCCACAGATACGCAGTATTTT

clone size: NA
D gene: NA
V gene: TRBV9
J gene: TRBJ1-1
CDR3 protein: CASSVIPEAHTEAFF
CDR3 DNA: TGTGCCAGCAGCGTTATTCCGGAGGCCCACACTGAAGCTTTCTTT

clone size: many
D gene: TRBD1
V gene: TRBV9
J gene: TRBJ2-7
CDR3 protein: CASSAGGNEQYF
CDR3 DNA: TGTGCCAGCAGCGCAGGGGGTAACGAGCAGTACTTC

clone size: few
D gene: NA
V gene: TRBV12-3/TRBV12-4
J gene: TRBJ2-5
CDR3 protein: CAGSSDRRETQYF
CDR3 DNA: TGTGCCGGCAGTTCGGACCGCCGGGAGACCCAGTACTTC

clone size: many
D gene: TRBD2
V gene: TRBV28
J gene: TRBJ2-1
CDR3 protein: CASTPLAGYYGEQFF
CDR3 DNA: TGTGCCAGCACCCCACTAGCGGGGTACTACGGTGAGCAGTTCTTC

clone size: NA
D gene: TRBD1
V gene: TRBV5-1
J gene: TRBJ2-1
CDR3 protein: CASSQGQGAAGGLYNEQFF
CDR3 DNA: TGCGCCAGCAGCCAGGGACAGGGGGCAGCGGGAGGATTGTACAATGAGCAGTTCTTC

clone size: many
D gene: TRBD2
V gene: TRBV6-9
J gene: TRBJ2-1
CDR3 protein: CASSYGRLPSSYNEQFF
CDR3 DNA: TGTGCCAGCAGTTACGGGAGGCTCCCCAGCTCCTACAATGAGCAGTTCTTC